These 8 T cell receptor beta chains came from one sample sequenced in a study of T cell responses to AZD1222 COVID-19 vaccine. The table came from immunoSEQ multiplex PCR; TCRdb's copy has only in-frame clones and leaves some out. Of 44,000 or so clones in the sample, 83% are singletons; the top ten hold roughly half. The source was peripheral blood, collected on day 0 of AZD1222 vaccination. These TCRs come from an adult in good health.

The sample holds a few counts of this clone. The chain is built from TRBV28 and TRBJ1-5; D remains unclear. Germline CDR1 reads MDHEN; CDR2 reads SYDVKM. The CDR3 sequence is 15 residues long. Trimming removed 3 bases from V and 0 bases from J, with 9 bases in between. The CDR3 nucleotides are TGTGCCAGCAGTTTTAGTTTGTATAGCAATCAGCCCCAGCATTTT. Protein product: CASSFSLYSNQPQHF.

V is TRBV20-1 and J is TRBJ2-3; D gene ambiguous. This CDR3 has 11 residues. Germline loops: CDR1 DFQATT, CDR2 SNEGSKA (reference sequence). V was cut by 7 bases and J by 5 bases, with 10 bases left in between. CDR3 amino acids: CSVNPGDTQYF. In DNA, the CDR3 is TGCAGTGTTAATCCGGGAGATACGCAGTATTTT.

In its sample, this clone was seen once. The genes are TRBV12-3 or TRBV12-4 and TRBJ1-1; no clear D gene. CDR3 length equals 11 residues. Trimming cost V 6 bases and J 5 bases, with 7 bases left between them. CDR3 amino acids: CASRIDTEAFF. For the CDR3, the DNA is TGTGCCAGCAGAATCGATACTGAAGCTTTCTTT.

CDR3 sequence reads: CASSLSGGAAGEQYF. In DNA form, the CDR3 reads TGTGCCAGCAGCTTATCTGGGGGAGCCGCCGGCGAGCAGTACTTC. The rearrangement joins TRBV7-2 to TRBJ2-7; tentatively, D is TRBD1 or TRBD2 (5 bases each). Deletions cut 2 bases from V and 6 bases from J, with 17 bases between. The germline V gene has CDR1 SGHTA and CDR2 FQGNSA. The CDR3 totals 15 residues.

The chain is built from TRBV27 and TRBJ2-1, with unresolved D. CDR3 length: 15 amino acids. Germline assignment: CDR1 MNHEY and CDR2 SMNVEV (reference sequence). The V end lost 7 bases, the J end lost 6 bases, and 19 bases lay between the germline ends. In DNA, the CDR3 is TGTGCCAGCAAATCACCCACCTGGGGTGGCAATGAGCAGTTCTTC. This translates into CASKSPTWGGNEQFF.

The gene calls are TRBV13 and TRBJ1-6; D possibly corresponds to TRBD1 (5 bases). V lost 5 bases and J 9 bases, leaving 17 bases between the germline ends. Germline assignment: CDR1 PRHDT and CDR2 FYEKMQ (reference sequence). The CDR3 is made up of 15 amino acids. CDR3 nucleotide sequence: TGTGCCAGCAGCCCCGCACCGGACAACAGTTCACCCCTCCACTTT. Translated: CASSPAPDNSSPLHF. Supplemented by reference TRBV13 and TRBJ1-6, the full variable domain reads AAGVIQSPRHLIKEKRETATLKCYPIPRHDTVYWYQQGPGQDPQFLISFYEKMQSDKGSIPDRFSAQQFSDYHSELNMSSLELGDSALYFCASSPAPDNSSPLHFGNGTRLTVT.

The DNA of the CDR3 is TGTGCCAGTAGGTCAACCCAGGGGGCCTACGAGCAGTACTTC. It is translated as CASRSTQGAYEQYF. This chain joins TRBV19 and TRBJ2-7; 7 bases line up with TRBD1. The CDR3 is 14 residues long. The V segment lost 6 bases and the J segment 2 bases; nucleotides outside the gene matches: 7. Germline V CDR1 and CDR2: LNHDA, SQIVND (reference sequence).

This chain joins TRBV10-3 and TRBJ1-6; 7 nucleotides match TRBD1. The length of the CDR3 is 14 residues. Germline V gives CDR1 ENHRY, CDR2 SYGVKD. Unmatched junction bases numbered 8, after V lost 8 bases and J lost 7 bases. CDR3 coding DNA: TGTGCCATCTCGTCCGGGACAGACAATTCACCCCTCCACTTT. It yields the protein CAISSGTDNSPLHF.